Listed below are T cell receptor beta chains from one sample, sequenced in a study of T cells in Graves' hyperthyroidism and ophthalmopathy. TCRdb analysed the multiplex PCR reads with MiXCR anew, one entry per CDR3 protein. This table has about 290,000 distinct CDR3 sequences, roughly an eighth appearing once. The sequencing input was blood. The receptors here all came from a woman aged 40 to 50 with Graves' hyperthyroidism. Each CDR3 is given with its conserved first and last residue. A D gene is named only where the DNA matches it firmly. Size is omitted from some rows. Given values are once, few, many or a class for expanded clones.

TRBD1 | TRBJ2-5 | medium-sized | TRBV28 | TGTGCCAGCAGTTCTCTCAACAGGGGTTCCCGGCAAGAGACCCAGTACTTC | CASSSLNRGSRQETQYF
TRBD1 | TRBJ1-3 | many | TRBV10-3 | TGTGCCATCAGTCCTTTGACAGGGAACGGAAACACCATATATTTT | CAISPLTGNGNTIYF
. | TRBJ2-3 | many | TRBV6-1 | TGTGCCAGCAGAGAACAGGGAGATACGCAGTATTTT | CASREQGDTQYF
TRBD2 | TRBJ2-1 | few | TRBV13 | TGTGCCACCAAAACTAGCGGGGTATACAATGAGCAGTTCTTC | CATKTSGVYNEQFF
TRBD1 | TRBJ1-1 | many | TRBV10-3 | TGTGCCATCAGTGAGCCGCAACAGGGGTGGAACACTGAAGCTTTCTTT | CAISEPQQGWNTEAFF
. | TRBJ1-5 | many | TRBV7-2 | TGTGCCAGCAGCCTGGACTTGGCGCAGCCCCAGCATTTT | CASSLDLAQPQHF
. | TRBJ2-3 | many | TRBV11-3 | TGTGCCAGCAGCTTAGATTCTTTAGCCACAGATACGCAGTATTTT | CASSLDSLATDTQYF
. | TRBJ2-7 | many | TRBV29-1 | TGCAGCGTTGAAGAACGAGCGGGCCGCTCCTACGAGCAGTACTTC | CSVEERAGRSYEQYF
TRBD1 | TRBJ1-2 | . | TRBV3-1 | TGTGCCAGCAGCTCTTACAGGGGTGGTCGTGGCTACACCTTC | CASSSYRGGRGYTF
. | TRBJ2-7 | many | TRBV7-9 | TGTGCCAGCAGCTTAATTCTTGTGGGAGTCTCGGACGAGCAGTACTTC | CASSLILVGVSDEQYF
. | TRBJ2-5 | many | TRBV5-6 | TGTGCCAGCAGCACTCCTTTGGCCGGATGGCAAGAGACCCAGTACTTC | CASSTPLAGWQETQYF
. | TRBJ2-7 | many | TRBV3-1 | TGTGCCAGCAGCGGACACGTCTACGAGCAGTACTTC | CASSGHVYEQYF
. | TRBJ2-1 | many | TRBV29-1 | TGCAGCGTTGACGGGACCTCATCCCCCCACAATGAGCAGTTCTTC | CSVDGTSSPHNEQFF
. | TRBJ1-2 | many | TRBV19 | TGTGCCAGCAGCCGGGGAAACTATGGCTACACCTTC | CASSRGNYGYTF
TRBD1 | TRBJ2-7 | many | TRBV6-1 | TGTGCCAGCAGTTTCCAGGGGGCTTTTTACGAGCAGTACTTC | CASSFQGAFYEQYF
. | TRBJ1-1 | many | TRBV28 | TGTGCCAGCAGTCCTATAACAGGGACCCGGAGAAACACTGAAGCTTTCTTT | CASSPITGTRRNTEAFF
TRBD2 | TRBJ2-1 | few | TRBV3-1 | TGTGCCAGCACCACAAGCGGGACTAGCGTTTACAATGAGCAGTTCTTC | CASTTSGTSVYNEQFF
. | TRBJ1-4 | many | TRBV29-1 | TGCAGCGCCTCGAGAGGGTTAGGCGAAAAACTGTTTTTT | CSASRGLGEKLFF
TRBD1 | TRBJ2-5 | many | TRBV27 | TGTGCCAGCAGTGAGCAGGGGGCAGAGACCCAGTACTTC | CASSEQGAETQYF
. | TRBJ2-5 | many | TRBV2 | TGTGCCAGCAGTGTAGGCCGGGGTCAAGAGACCCAGTACTTC | CASSVGRGQETQYF
. | TRBJ2-7 | many | TRBV18 | TGTGCCAGCTCACCACCCTCGGCCTACGAGCAGTACTTC | CASSPPSAYEQYF
. | TRBJ2-1 | many | TRBV18 | TGTGCCAGCTCACCTACAACAGCGCACAATGAGCAGTTCTTC | CASSPTTAHNEQFF
TRBD2 | TRBJ2-7 | . | TRBV5-6 | TGTGCCAGCAGCTTGGCGGCGGCTAGCGGAATCTCCTACGAGCAGTACTTC | CASSLAAASGISYEQYF
. | TRBJ2-5 | many | TRBV12-5 | TGTGCTAGTGGTCCGATAGCGGCTCAAGAGACCCAGTACTTC | CASGPIAAQETQYF
TRBD1 | TRBJ2-3 | many | TRBV2 | TGTGCCAGCAGCTTCTTGACAGGGGGGGATACGCAGTATTTT | CASSFLTGGDTQYF
. | TRBJ2-1 | . | TRBV9 | TGTGCCAGCAGCGTAGATGTCTCTAGGGGGAATGAGCAGTTCTTC | CASSVDVSRGNEQFF
. | TRBJ1-1 | many | TRBV20-1 | TGCAGTGTCCTCGTTGGAAGAACTGAAGCTTTCTTT | CSVLVGRTEAFF
TRBD1 | TRBJ1-4 | . | TRBV24-1 | TGTGCCACCAGTGATACAACAGGGGGTAAAGAAAAACTGTTTTTT | CATSDTTGGKEKLFF
. | TRBJ2-7 | . | TRBV19 | TGTGCCAGTAGTATAGATCCTTCCTACGAGCAGTACTTC | CASSIDPSYEQYF
. | TRBJ2-5 | many | TRBV6-1 | TGTGCCAGCAGTACACAATCGGAGACCCAGTACTTC | CASSTQSETQYF
TRBD2 | TRBJ2-1 | . | TRBV11-2 | TGTGCCAGCAGCTCCGGGACTAGCGGGAGACCCCATGAGCAGTTCTTC | CASSSGTSGRPHEQFF
TRBD1 | TRBJ1-1 | . | TRBV2 | TGTGCCAGCAGTGCGAGACAGGGGGCGAGGACTGAAGCTTTCTTT | CASSARQGARTEAFF
TRBD2 | TRBJ2-1 | . | TRBV19 | TGTGCCAGTAGCCACACCTTTCAAACTAGCGGGAGGAGAGATGAGCAGTTCTTC | CASSHTFQTSGRRDEQFF
. | TRBJ2-1 | many | TRBV7-7 | TGTGCCGTCGGACAGGGTCGGTTTAGCGGGAATGAGCAGTTCTTC | CAVGQGRFSGNEQFF
. | TRBJ2-5 | . | TRBV7-6 | TGTGCCAGCAGCTTACGTGGGGACGGGACTCCAGAGACCCAGTACTTC | CASSLRGDGTPETQYF
. | TRBJ1-2 | many | TRBV12-3/TRBV12-4 | TGTGCCAGCAGTTTCCACACCATCCATGGCTACACCTTC | CASSFHTIHGYTF
. | TRBJ2-1 | few | TRBV4-2 | TGTGCCAGCAGCCAAGGACCCGGGGGAGTGGGCTACAATGAGCAGTTCTTC | CASSQGPGGVGYNEQFF
. | TRBJ1-1 | many | TRBV6-1 | TGTGCCAGCAGCACCACAGGGCTGAACACTGAAGCTTTCTTT | CASSTTGLNTEAFF
TRBD2 | TRBJ2-3 | many | TRBV6-1 | TGTGCCAGCAGGGATGGACTAGCGGGAGATACGCAGTATTTT | CASRDGLAGDTQYF
. | TRBJ1-1 | many | TRBV20-1 | TGCAGTGCCGACAACAGATTTGAAGCTTTCTTT | CSADNRFEAFF
TRBD2 | TRBJ2-3 | . | TRBV11-3 | TGTGCCCGCAGCCTAGAGGGACTAGCGGGAGTGACAGATACGCAGTATTTT | CARSLEGLAGVTDTQYF
. | TRBJ1-5 | many | TRBV6-4 | TGTGCCAGCAGTGAACAGCCTAGCAATCAGCCCCAGCATTTT | CASSEQPSNQPQHF
. | TRBJ1-6 | many | TRBV6-1 | TGTGCCACCAGAATCAGGCAGAGGCATTCACCCCTCCACTTT | CATRIRQRHSPLHF
. | TRBJ1-2 | . | TRBV6-5 | TGTGCCAGCAGTTACTCGGGCGGCAGCCTCTATGGCTACACCTTC | CASSYSGGSLYGYTF
. | TRBJ2-1 | few | TRBV20-1 | TGCAGTGCTAGAGGAGGGGGGGGGAGGAGCTCCTACAATGAGCAGTTCTTC | CSARGGGGRSSYNEQFF
. | TRBJ2-7 | many | TRBV2 | TGTGCCAGCAGGGAGCGACAGGCGACCGAGCAGTACTTC | CASRERQATEQYF
TRBD2 | TRBJ2-5 | . | TRBV18 | TGTGCCAGCCACCCGGGGGGAGAGACCCAGTACTTC | CASHPGGETQYF
TRBD1 | TRBJ2-4 | few | TRBV5-6 | TGTGCCAGCAGCTTGGGGGGACAGGGGCTAGCCAAAAACATTCAGTACTTC | CASSLGGQGLAKNIQYF
TRBD1 | TRBJ1-4 | many | TRBV6-1 | TGTGCCAGCAGTGACCGACAGGGGTGGGGGGAAAAACTGTTTTTT | CASSDRQGWGEKLFF
TRBD1 | TRBJ1-2 | many | TRBV6-1 | TGTGCCAGCAGTGAACCAAACCTGGGACAGGGGGCGCGCTATGGCTACACCTTC | CASSEPNLGQGARYGYTF
. | TRBJ2-3 | few | TRBV5-4 | TGTGCCAGCCAACAAGGGGTGACAGATACGCAGTATTTT | CASQQGVTDTQYF
. | TRBJ2-3 | many | TRBV11-3 | TGTGCCAGCAGCTTAGATTCGACAGTGGGCACAGATACGCAGTATTTT | CASSLDSTVGTDTQYF
. | TRBJ2-7 | many | TRBV2 | TGTGCCAGCAGTGTGACAGGCTCATCGCTCGAGCAGTACTTC | CASSVTGSSLEQYF
TRBD1 | TRBJ1-1 | many | TRBV30 | TGTGCCTGGGTAACAGGGGGCTCGACTGAAGCTTTCTTT | CAWVTGGSTEAFF
TRBD2 | TRBJ2-6 | . | TRBV9 | TGTGCCAGCAGCGCAACCCTCGAGGCTAGCGGGAGGTTTAGGTCTGGGGCCAACGTCCTGACTTTC | CASSATLEASGRFRSGANVLTF
. | TRBJ1-2 | many | TRBV28 | TGTGCCATCAAGGTTGAAGCTAACTATGGCTACACCTTC | CAIKVEANYGYTF